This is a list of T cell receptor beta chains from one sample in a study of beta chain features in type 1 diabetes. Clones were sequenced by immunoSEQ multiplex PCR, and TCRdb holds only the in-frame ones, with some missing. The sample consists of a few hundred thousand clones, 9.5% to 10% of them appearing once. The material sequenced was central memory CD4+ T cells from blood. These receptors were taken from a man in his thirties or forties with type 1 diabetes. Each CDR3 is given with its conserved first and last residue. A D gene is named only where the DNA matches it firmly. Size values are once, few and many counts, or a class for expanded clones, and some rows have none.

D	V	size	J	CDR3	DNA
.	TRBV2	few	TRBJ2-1	CASSESTGGVHNEQFF	TGTGCCAGCAGTGAATCAACGGGTGGGGTACACAATGAGCAGTTCTTC
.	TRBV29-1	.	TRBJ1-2	CSVEAGGYGYTF	TGCAGCGTTGAGGCGGGGGGGTATGGCTACACCTTC
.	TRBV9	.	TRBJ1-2	CASRGTGKDYGYTF	TGTGCCAGCAGGGGAACAGGGAAGGACTATGGCTACACCTTC
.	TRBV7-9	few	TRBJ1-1	CASSRGANTEAFF	TGTGCCAGCAGCCGAGGGGCGAACACTGAAGCTTTCTTT
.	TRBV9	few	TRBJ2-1	CASSVATGMGSEQFF	TGTGCCAGCAGCGTAGCTACGGGGATGGGTAGTGAGCAGTTCTTC
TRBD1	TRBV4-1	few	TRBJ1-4	CASSVAGTGSSKLFF	TGCGCCAGCAGCGTTGCCGGGACAGGTTCGTCAAAACTGTTTTTT
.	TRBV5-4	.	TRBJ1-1	CASSPPGPRFTEAFF	TGTGCCAGCAGCCCGCCGGGTCCTCGTTTCACTGAAGCTTTCTTT
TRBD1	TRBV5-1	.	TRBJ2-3	CASSIGQGTDTQYF	TGCGCCAGCAGCATAGGACAGGGCACAGATACGCAGTATTTT
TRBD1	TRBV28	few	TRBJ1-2	CASSHSYRGPNYGYTF	TGTGCCAGCAGTCACTCCTACAGGGGTCCTAACTATGGCTACACCTTC
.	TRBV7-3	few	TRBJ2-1	CASSLSSVQEQFF	TGTGCCAGCAGCTTATCTAGCGTCCAAGAGCAGTTCTTC
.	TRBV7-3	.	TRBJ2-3	CASSDLGETTDTQYF	TGTGCCAGCAGCGATCTCGGGGAAACCACAGATACGCAGTATTTT
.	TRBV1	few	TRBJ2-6	CTSSPETPSSGANVLTF	TGCACCAGCAGCCCTGAGACACCTAGCTCTGGGGCCAACGTCCTGACTTTC
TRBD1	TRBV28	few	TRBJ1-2	CASSRGQGSGYTF	TGTGCCAGCAGTCGAGGACAGGGGAGCGGCTACACCTTC